This T cell receptor (beta chain) was recorded in a study of graft-versus-host responses after intestinal transplantation. Study background: All of the recipients had induction that used anti-thymocyte globulin, then tacrolimus and steroids for 2 to 3 years.

Looked up from germline, CDR1 is MNHEY and CDR2 is SVGAGI. Trimming at V came to 5 bases and at J to 4 bases, leaving 6 bases not matched to a gene. The CDR3 has 15 residues. Details on this clone: Antigen specificity is unknown.

General observations from the study: Graft-versus-host to host-versus-graft clonal ratios in allografts were high in patients with graft-donor T cell macrochimerism. Recipient marrow held GvH clones, some first seen in ileum or blood.

Produced via immunoSEQ multiplex PCR; TCRdb's table is partial and in-frame only. The repertoire includes 75,000 to 100,000 clones, more than 85% of them detected once, and 0.15% to 0.2% sits in the top ten. The clonotype was recovered from a human donor who received an intestinal transplant. The sample was unstimulated CD4+ T cells sorted from spleen or lymph node cells, taken before intestinal transplant. The chain has TRBV6-5 and TRBJ1-1, with 11 positions matching TRBD1. CDR3 region: CASSAGTGGGTEAFF. CDR3 in DNA: TGTGCCAGCAGTGCCGGGACAGGGGGTGGCACTGAAGCTTTCTTT.